This T cell receptor (beta chain) derives from a study of CD8 T cells in ankylosing spondylitis. The germline CDR1 and CDR2 sequences are DFQATT and SNEGSKA (reference sequence). V was trimmed by 1 base and J by 2 bases, leaving 12 bases between them. This CDR3 has 15 amino acids. TCRdb reanalysed the 5' RACE reads using MiXCR and keeps one entry per CDR3 protein. The profile shows 240,000 or so distinct CDR3 sequences, around 11% of them singletons. The V call is TRBV20-1, the J call TRBJ2-4, with D possibly being TRBD1 or TRBD2 (6 bases each). The sequenced sample consisted of blood, either unsorted or a sorted T cell fraction (not recorded which). The sequence came from a male donor with ankylosing spondylitis or in good health (not recorded which). The CDR3 region has the DNA TGCAGTGCTAGAGTGAGAGGGGGGACCAAAAACATTCAGTACTTC. Translated: CSARVRGGTKNIQYF.